This entry lists 32 T cell receptor beta chains sequenced from one sample in a study of cytomegalovirus exposure and HLA in healthy donors. PCR involved 60 Vbeta and 13 Jbeta primers. Measured with immunoSEQ multiplex PCR; TCRdb has only the in-frame clones, and not every one. The sample includes 95,000 to 110,000 clones, roughly 73% of them seen just once. Sequencing used PBMCs. These receptors were taken from a man under 40 in good health and CMV-seronegative.

The chain employs TRBV7-2 and TRBJ1-5, with 9 positions matching TRBD1. Germline V lookup: CDR1 SGHTA, CDR2 FQGNSA. This CDR3 has 15 amino acids. Trimming removed 1 base from V and 4 bases from J; junction bases left unmatched: 2. The CDR3 sequence is CASSLGGQGNQPQHF. Written as DNA, the CDR3 is TGTGCCAGCAGCTTAGGGGGACAGGGAAATCAGCCCCAGCATTTT.

The V call is TRBV2, the J call TRBJ1-2; D perhaps matches TRBD1 (5 bases). The CDR3 is 13 residues long. Trimming took 8 bases from V and 6 from J, leaving 16 bases between them. Germline-derived CDR1 and CDR2 are SNHLY and FYNNEI. CDR3 loop: CASFDSEIHGYTF. CDR3 in DNA: TGTGCCAGCTTTGACAGCGAGATTCATGGCTACACCTTC.

The chain links TRBV2 to TRBJ2-1, with unresolved D. Deletions cut 0 bases from V and 3 bases from J, with 3 bases between. CDR1 is SNHLY, CDR2 FYNNEI, per germline. CDR3 size: 13 residues. The CDR3 region is CASSEARYNEQFF. The DNA of the CDR3 is TGTGCCAGCAGTGAAGCCCGCTACAATGAGCAGTTCTTC.

The gene calls are TRBV5-1 and TRBJ2-1; 8 bases align to TRBD2. This CDR3 is built from 15 residues. Unmatched junction bases numbered 9, after V lost 4 bases and J lost 6 bases. CDR1 is SGHRS, CDR2 YFSETQ, per germline. The CDR3 loop reads CASSLMSGGGNEQFF. CDR3 bases: TGCGCCAGCAGCCTCATGTCGGGGGGGGGCAATGAGCAGTTCTTC.

This clone was seen a handful of times. The chain has TRBV27 and TRBJ2-6; TRBD1 agrees at 9 bases. V shed 6 bases and J 0 bases; nucleotides not matched to a gene: 6. The CDR3 is 17 residues long. Germline loops: CDR1 MNHEY, CDR2 SMNVEV (reference sequence). This CDR3 reads CASRPGTGSSGANVLTF. DNA of the CDR3: TGTGCCAGCAGGCCCGGGACAGGGTCCTCTGGGGCCAACGTCCTGACTTTC.

The chain combines TRBV6-5 with TRBJ2-5, with D hard to call. Between the trimmed V and J ends, which lost 6 bases and 4 bases, there was a span of 9 bases. The CDR3 sequence is 12 residues long. Per the germline V gene, CDR1 is MNHEY and CDR2 is SVGAGI. CDR3 DNA sequence: TGTGCCAGCAGCCACCCGCGAGAGACCCAGTACTTC. It translates to CASSHPRETQYF.

The chain has TRBV5-1 and TRBJ2-5, with 7 bases matching TRBD1. Germline CDR1 is SGHRS and CDR2 is YFSETQ. Trimming removed 3 bases from V and 3 bases from J; junction bases left unmatched: 5. This CDR3 comprises 14 residues. The CDR3 protein is CASSSKDREETQYF. The CDR3 DNA is TGCGCCAGCAGCTCCAAAGACAGGGAAGAGACCCAGTACTTC. Full variable domain (remainder filled in from reference TRBV5-1 and TRBJ2-5): KAGVTQTPRYLIKTRGQQVTLSCSPISGHRSVSWYQQTPGQGLQFLFEYFSETQRNKGNFPGRFSGRQFSNSRSEMNVSTLELGDSALYLCASSSKDREETQYFGPGTRLLVL.

J is TRBJ1-1 and V is TRBV9, with 9 bases matching TRBD1. With 0 bases clipped from V and 4 bases from J, the junction kept 10 bases outside the gene matches. This CDR3 region has 17 residues. Germline-derived CDR1 and CDR2 are SGDLS and YYNGEE. CDR3 loop: CASSVGTAGTGITEAFF. The CDR3 nucleotides read TGTGCCAGCAGCGTAGGGACAGCCGGGACAGGGATCACTGAAGCTTTCTTT.

The chain combines TRBV29-1 with TRBJ2-2; perhaps TRBD1 as D (6 bases). V gave up 4 bases and J gave up 1 base, with 16 bases separating them. The CDR3 runs to 16 residues. CDR1 and CDR2 (germline): SQVTM, ANQGSEA. The CDR3 here is CSVVSPTGENTGELFF. The CDR3 nucleotides read TGCAGCGTTGTATCTCCGACAGGCGAGAACACCGGGGAGCTGTTTTTT.

This clone has more than one count but fewer than ten. The chain employs TRBV6-4 and TRBJ1-2; a weak D match, TRBD1 (5 bases). Trimming shortened V by 0 bases and J by 8 bases, and 13 bases separated the two germline ends. The CDR3 totals 14 residues. Germline lookup yields CDR1 MRHNA and CDR2 SNTAGT. The chain's CDR3 is CASSDSGGERGYTF. The DNA for the CDR3 is TGTGCCAGCAGTGACTCCGGGGGGGAGAGGGGCTACACCTTC.

The chain couples TRBV30 to TRBJ1-5; weak D call: TRBD1 (5 bases). This CDR3 is 17 amino acids long. Germline loops: CDR1 GTSNPN, CDR2 SVGIG (reference sequence). V was pared by 0 bases and J by 4 bases, with 19 bases between. The CDR3 bases are TGTGCCTGGAGTGTACCGGTGGGGGGGGTTGCTAATCAGCCCCAGCATTTT. This gives the protein CAWSVPVGGVANQPQHF. Full variable domain (outside the CDR3, taken from reference TRBV30 and TRBJ1-5): SQTIHQWPATLVQPVGSPLSLECTVEGTSNPNLYWYRQAAGRGLQLLFYSVGIGQISSEVPQNLSASRPQDRQFILSSKKLLLSDSGFYLCAWSVPVGGVANQPQHFGDGTRLSIL.

The chain has TRBV12-5 and TRBJ2-7; perhaps TRBD1 as D (6 bases). Germline-derived CDR1 and CDR2 are LGHNT and FRNRAP. This CDR3 has 14 residues. V was trimmed by 6 bases and J by 2 bases, leaving 14 bases between them. CDR3 protein: CASGELQGPYEQYF. For the CDR3, the DNA is TGTGCTAGTGGCGAATTACAGGGACCCTACGAGCAGTACTTC.

The chain uses TRBV6-6 and TRBJ1-2; D gene uncertain. Germline CDR1 and CDR2: MNHNY and SVGAGI (reference sequence). This CDR3 contains 12 residues. Between the trimmed V and J ends, which lost 5 bases and 3 bases, there was a span of 7 bases. The CDR3 DNA is TGTGCCAGCAGTCCCGGAGACTATGGCTACACCTTC. Translating it yields CASSPGDYGYTF.

This clone was picked up a small number of times. The chain couples TRBV30 to TRBJ1-1; 8 nucleotides agree with TRBD1. The length of the CDR3 is 15 residues. Unmatched junction bases numbered 9, after V lost 5 bases and J lost 1 base. Germline V gives CDR1 GTSNPN, CDR2 SVGIG (reference sequence). CDR3 DNA sequence: TGTGCCTGGGGGAACTTGGGACAGGCGAACACTGAAGCTTTCTTT. Protein product: CAWGNLGQANTEAFF.

CDR3 DNA: TGTGCCAGCAGTGAGGGTAGGGGAAAACTGTTTTTT. Its translation: CASSEGRGKLFF. The chain couples TRBV2 to TRBJ1-4, with D possibly TRBD1 on 5 matching bases. Germline-derived CDR1 and CDR2 are SNHLY and FYNNEI. The CDR3 length is 12 residues. V lost 3 bases and J 10 bases, leaving 9 bases between the germline ends.

The chain couples TRBV19 to TRBJ1-2; no clear D. Trimming left V 3 bases short and J 8 bases short, with 19 bases between. Looked up from germline, CDR1 is LNHDA and CDR2 is SQIVND (reference sequence). The CDR3 has 15 residues. Here the CDR3 reads CASSIRTGMAGGYTF. The DNA for the CDR3 is TGTGCCAGTAGTATCCGGACGGGGATGGCTGGCGGCTACACCTTC.

CDR3 sequence: CASGSDKNTEAFF. The CDR3 coding sequence is TGTGCCAGCGGCTCAGATAAGAACACTGAAGCTTTCTTT. The V gene is TRBV7-3, the J gene TRBJ1-1; no definite D call. The V end lost 8 bases, the J end lost 1 base, and 11 bases lay between the germline ends. Germline V gene data show CDR1 as SGHTA and CDR2 as FQGTGA. The CDR3 covers 13 residues.

The genes are TRBV28 and TRBJ2-2; 8 bases match TRBD1. J was trimmed by 7 bases and V by 1 base; bases with no gene match: 11. Germline CDR1 is MDHEN and CDR2 is SYDVKM. The CDR3 covers 17 residues. The CDR3 coding sequence is TGTGCCAGCAGTTTATTGGCGACAGGGGAAAGGAACGGGGAGCTGTTTTTT. Protein product: CASSLLATGERNGELFF.

The chain employs TRBV4-1 and TRBJ2-5, with 7 bases identical to TRBD2. The end of the DNA is better explained by TRBJ2-7, so the J call may be wrong. The germline V gene encodes CDR1 MGHRA and CDR2 YSYEKL. The CDR3 runs to 16 residues. Here the CDR3 DNA reads TGCGCCAGCAGCCAAGTAGTGGGCGGGAGCTCCTACGAGCAGTACTTC. Encoded protein: CASSQVVGGSSYEQYF.

The V gene is TRBV10-3, the J gene TRBJ2-1; D gene unclear. V was clipped by 10 bases and J by 7 bases, with 23 bases between them. Per the germline V gene, CDR1 is ENHRY and CDR2 is SYGVKD. CDR3 length: 15 amino acids. Written as DNA, the CDR3 is TGTGCCACCACTACCCAATTAGTCACGGTTAATGAGCAGTTCTTC. Amino acid sequence: CATTTQLVTVNEQFF.

This clone has more than one count but fewer than ten. V usage is TRBV18 and J usage is TRBJ1-2, with 7 bases lining up with TRBD1. Germline V gives CDR1 KGHSH, CDR2 LQKENI. The CDR3 has 13 amino acids. The V segment lost 5 bases and the J segment 7 bases; nucleotides outside the gene matches: 7. CDR3 in amino acids: CASSTGQESGYTF. The CDR3 bases are TGTGCCAGCTCAACCGGACAGGAGAGTGGCTACACCTTC.

The table lists this clone with a few counts. The chain is built from TRBV10-3 and TRBJ1-4; maybe TRBD1 (5 bases). V was cut by 3 bases and J by 5 bases, with 10 bases left in between. This CDR3 has 14 amino acids. Looked up from germline, CDR1 is ENHRY and CDR2 is SYGVKD. The CDR3: CAISDAQGNEKLFF. Written as DNA, the CDR3 is TGTGCCATCAGTGACGCCCAGGGAAATGAAAAACTGTTTTTT.

J is TRBJ1-1 and V is TRBV19; the match to TRBD1 covers 9 bases. CDR1 is LNHDA and CDR2 is SQIVND in the germline V gene (reference sequence). V was clipped by 3 bases and J by 8 bases; unmatched bases: 7. The CDR3 contains 14 residues. This chain's CDR3 is CASSIAAGQGEAFF. CDR3 DNA: TGTGCCAGTAGTATCGCAGCCGGACAGGGGGAAGCTTTCTTT.

The sample holds a few counts of this clone. The V call is TRBV27, the J call TRBJ2-1; possibly TRBD1 for D (5 bases). The CDR3 totals 17 residues. The germline V and J ends were trimmed by 0 bases and 7 bases, with 19 bases remaining between them. The germline gives CDR1 MNHEY, CDR2 SMNVEV (reference sequence). In nucleotides, the CDR3 is TGTGCCAGCAGTTTATCTCCCCACTTGGGCAGGGATAATGAGCAGTTCTTC. Encoded protein: CASSLSPHLGRDNEQFF.

The J gene is TRBJ2-7, the V gene TRBV5-1, with D tentatively TRBD2 (6 bases). CDR1 SGHRS and CDR2 YFSETQ come from the germline V gene. Between the trimmed V and J ends, which lost 0 bases and 3 bases, there was a span of 10 bases. The CDR3 length is 14 residues. The CDR3 loop is CASSLVGSGYEQYF. In DNA, the CDR3 is TGCGCCAGCAGCTTGGTTGGTAGCGGCTACGAGCAGTACTTC.

This clone was seen a handful of times. This sequence joins TRBV7-8 and TRBJ2-7, with 8 bases aligning to TRBD1. V lost 7 bases to trimming and J lost 6 bases; unmatched junction nucleotides: 17. This CDR3 has 16 residues. Germline V gene data show CDR1 as SGHVS and CDR2 as FQNEAQ. CDR3 bases: TGTGCCAGCACCAGGGGGCAGACAGGGTTCCCCCCCGAGCAGTACTTC. Its translation is CASTRGQTGFPPEQYF.

This clone was found a few times. V is TRBV7-6 and J is TRBJ2-7, with TRBD2 as a possible D gene (5 bases). V lost 5 bases, J lost 4 bases, and 12 bases lay in between. The CDR3 runs to 13 residues. Germline lookup yields CDR1 SGHVS and CDR2 FNYEAQ. The CDR3: CASSPLLVYEQYF. The CDR3 bases are TGTGCCAGCAGCCCCCTACTAGTGTACGAGCAGTACTTC.

The chain couples TRBV4-2 to TRBJ2-1; 11 positions match TRBD2. CDR1 is LGHNA and CDR2 is YNFKEQ in the germline V gene. This CDR3 region has 16 residues. The junction had 8 bases not matched to a gene; V was cut back by 5 bases and J by 5 bases. The CDR3 DNA reads TGTGCCAGCAGCAAGACCGGGACTAGCGGAAACAATGAGCAGTTCTTC. It codes for CASSKTGTSGNNEQFF.

The sample holds one count of this clone. The rearrangement links TRBV7-9 to TRBJ2-5; 9 bases align to TRBD1. The end of the DNA aligns better with TRBJ2-7, so the J call may be wrong. Germline V gives CDR1 SEHNR, CDR2 FQNEAQ (reference sequence). The CDR3 spans 14 residues. CDR3 DNA: TGTGCCAGCAGCCCCGGGACAGGGATTTACGAGCAGTACTTC. As protein: CASSPGTGIYEQYF.

This clone was detected ten times or more. The V call is TRBV2, the J call TRBJ2-3; the match to TRBD2 covers 14 bases. Trimming at V came to 6 bases and at J to 4 bases, leaving 6 bases not matched to a gene. This CDR3 spans 16 amino acids. Germline V lookup: CDR1 SNHLY, CDR2 FYNNEI. This CDR3 is CASRAGLAGEADTQYF. CDR3 bases: TGTGCCAGCAGGGCGGGACTAGCGGGAGAGGCAGATACGCAGTATTTT.

The chain recombines TRBV10-3 with TRBJ2-3; D may be TRBD1 (6 bases). The CDR3 contains 14 residues. Germline V gene lookup returns CDR1 ENHRY and CDR2 SYGVKD. V was pared by 6 bases and J by 4 bases, with 14 bases between. The CDR3 DNA is TGTGCCATCAGGGGACATTCCCAGGCAGATACGCAGTATTTT. It codes for CAIRGHSQADTQYF.

This chain uses TRBV11-1 with TRBJ2-7, with 9 bases that match TRBD1. This CDR3 is built from 15 residues. Germline CDR1 reads SGHAT; CDR2 reads FQDESV (reference sequence). V lost 6 bases to trimming and J lost 0 bases; unmatched junction nucleotides: 6. The CDR3 loop is CASRYRGRSSYEQYF. The CDR3 coding sequence is TGTGCCAGCAGATACAGGGGGCGATCCTCCTACGAGCAGTACTTC.